These 2 T cell receptor beta chains originate from one sample sequenced in a study of cytomegalovirus exposure and HLA in healthy donors (TCRdb year 2017). Libraries were built with the immunoSEQ multiplex PCR assay. For the multiplex PCR, a mixture combining 60 forward primers for TCR Vbeta segments and 13 reverse primers for TCR Jbeta segments was used. The clones in this table, taken by TCRdb from immuneACCESS, are in-frame only. Not every clone is retained; where verified, under half of the shortfall comes from an unresolved V gene, and the cause of the rest is unknown. The sample data list about 94,000 clones, and about 62% of these were observed just once. The ten biggest clones cover 3.9% of the sample. Source material: PBMCs. Receptors originate from a man in his thirties or forties in good health and CMV-seronegative.

The chain employs TRBV11-2 and TRBJ1-5; D uncertain. The germline gives CDR1 SGHAT, CDR2 FQNNGV. The V gene lost 5 bases and the J gene lost 2 bases, with 10 bases spanning the gap. This CDR3 contains 14 residues. The CDR3 DNA reads TGTGCCAGCAGCCACGACTCGGGCAATCAGCCCCAGCATTTT. Translating gives CASSHDSGNQPQHF.

V gene TRBV19 combines with J gene TRBJ2-3; a possible D gene is TRBD2 (5 bases). The CDR3 has 13 residues. Germline V gene data show CDR1 as LNHDA and CDR2 as SQIVND (reference sequence). Trimming pared 7 bases from V and 2 bases from J, leaving 10 bases between. CDR3 nucleotide sequence: TGTGCCAGTACCCGGGGAGTCACAGATACGCAGTATTTT. Protein: CASTRGVTDTQYF.